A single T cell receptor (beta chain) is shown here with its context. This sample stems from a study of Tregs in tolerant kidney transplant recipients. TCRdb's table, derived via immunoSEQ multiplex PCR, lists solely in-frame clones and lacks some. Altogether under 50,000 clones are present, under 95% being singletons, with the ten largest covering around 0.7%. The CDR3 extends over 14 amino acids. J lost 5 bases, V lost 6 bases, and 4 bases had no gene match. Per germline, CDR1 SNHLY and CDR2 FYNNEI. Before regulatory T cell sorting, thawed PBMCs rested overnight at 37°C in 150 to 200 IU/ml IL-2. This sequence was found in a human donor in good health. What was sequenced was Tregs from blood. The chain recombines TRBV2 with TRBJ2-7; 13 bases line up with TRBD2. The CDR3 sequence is CASRGLAGENEQYF. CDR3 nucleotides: TGTGCCAGCAGAGGACTAGCGGGAGAGAACGAGCAGTACTTC.